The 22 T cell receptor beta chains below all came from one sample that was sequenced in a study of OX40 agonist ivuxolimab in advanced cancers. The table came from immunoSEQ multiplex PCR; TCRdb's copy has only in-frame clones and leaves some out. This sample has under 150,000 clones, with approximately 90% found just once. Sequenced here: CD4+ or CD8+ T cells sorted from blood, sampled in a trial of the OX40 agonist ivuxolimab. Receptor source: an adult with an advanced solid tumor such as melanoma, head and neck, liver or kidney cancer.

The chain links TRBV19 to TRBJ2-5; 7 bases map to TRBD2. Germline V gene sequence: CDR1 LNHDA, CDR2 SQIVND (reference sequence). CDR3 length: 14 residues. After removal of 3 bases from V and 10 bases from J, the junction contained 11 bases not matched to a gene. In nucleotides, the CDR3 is TGTGCCAGTAGTATCGTACCGAACCGGGGGGACCAGTACTTC. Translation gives CASSIVPNRGDQYF.

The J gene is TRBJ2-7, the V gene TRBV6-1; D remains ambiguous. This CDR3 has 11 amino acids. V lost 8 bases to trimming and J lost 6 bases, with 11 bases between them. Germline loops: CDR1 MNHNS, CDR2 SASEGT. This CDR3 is CASDVASEQYF. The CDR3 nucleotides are TGTGCCAGCGACGTTGCCTCCGAGCAGTACTTC.

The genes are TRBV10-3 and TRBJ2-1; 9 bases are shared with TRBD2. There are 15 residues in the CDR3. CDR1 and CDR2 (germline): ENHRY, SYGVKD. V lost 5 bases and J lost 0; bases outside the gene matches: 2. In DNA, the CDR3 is TGTGCCATCAGTCTAGCGGGGAGCTCCTACAATGAGCAGTTCTTC. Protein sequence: CAISLAGSSYNEQFF.

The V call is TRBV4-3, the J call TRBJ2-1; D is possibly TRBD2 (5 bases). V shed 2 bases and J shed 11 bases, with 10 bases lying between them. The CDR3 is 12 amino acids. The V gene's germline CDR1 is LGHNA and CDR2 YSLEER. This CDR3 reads CASSQSRDKQFF. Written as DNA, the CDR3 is TGCGCCAGCAGCCAATCACGGGATAAGCAGTTCTTC.

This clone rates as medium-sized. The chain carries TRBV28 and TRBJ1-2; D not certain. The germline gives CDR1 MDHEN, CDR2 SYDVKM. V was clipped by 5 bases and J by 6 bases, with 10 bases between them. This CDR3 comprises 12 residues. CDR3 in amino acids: CASSRWWDGYTF. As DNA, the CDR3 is TGTGCCAGCAGTCGTTGGTGGGATGGCTACACCTTC.

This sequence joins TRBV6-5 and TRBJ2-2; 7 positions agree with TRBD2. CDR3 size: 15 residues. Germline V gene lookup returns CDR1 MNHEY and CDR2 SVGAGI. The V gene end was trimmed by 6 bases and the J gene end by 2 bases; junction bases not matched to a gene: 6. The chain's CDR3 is CASRPGTINTGELFF. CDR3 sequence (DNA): TGTGCCAGCAGACCCGGGACTATCAACACCGGGGAGCTGTTTTTT.

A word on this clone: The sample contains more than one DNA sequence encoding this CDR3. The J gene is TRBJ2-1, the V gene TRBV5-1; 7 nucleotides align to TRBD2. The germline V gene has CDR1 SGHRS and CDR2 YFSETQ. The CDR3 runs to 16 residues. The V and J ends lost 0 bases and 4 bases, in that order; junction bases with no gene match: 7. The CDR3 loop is CASSLESSGEYNEQFF. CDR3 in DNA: TGCGCCAGCAGCTTGGAGTCTAGCGGTGAATACAATGAGCAGTTCTTC.

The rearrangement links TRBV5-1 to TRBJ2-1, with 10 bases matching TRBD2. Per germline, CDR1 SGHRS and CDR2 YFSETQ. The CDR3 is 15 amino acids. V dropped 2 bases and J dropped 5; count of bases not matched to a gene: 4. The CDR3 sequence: CASSFSLAGDNEQFF. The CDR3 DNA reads TGCGCCAGCAGCTTCTCGCTAGCGGGAGACAATGAGCAGTTCTTC.

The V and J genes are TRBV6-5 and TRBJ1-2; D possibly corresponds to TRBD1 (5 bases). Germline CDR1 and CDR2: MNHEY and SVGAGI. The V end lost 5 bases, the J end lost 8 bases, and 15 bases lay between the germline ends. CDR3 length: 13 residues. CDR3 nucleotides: TGTGCCAGCAGTCGGGACCGCCTATCAGGCTACACCTTC. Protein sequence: CASSRDRLSGYTF.

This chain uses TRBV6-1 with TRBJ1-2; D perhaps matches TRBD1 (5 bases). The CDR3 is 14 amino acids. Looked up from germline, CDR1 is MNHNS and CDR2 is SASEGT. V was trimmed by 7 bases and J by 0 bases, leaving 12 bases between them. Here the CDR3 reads CASIPTVANYGYTF. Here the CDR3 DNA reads TGTGCCAGCATTCCGACAGTCGCTAACTATGGCTACACCTTC.

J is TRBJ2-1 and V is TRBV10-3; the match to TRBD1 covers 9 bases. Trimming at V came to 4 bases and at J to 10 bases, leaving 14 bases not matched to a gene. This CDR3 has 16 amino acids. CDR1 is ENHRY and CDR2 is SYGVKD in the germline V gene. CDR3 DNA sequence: TGTGCCATCAGTGGAGTCCCGGGACAGGGCAGGGTCGAGCAGTTCTTC. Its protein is CAISGVPGQGRVEQFF.

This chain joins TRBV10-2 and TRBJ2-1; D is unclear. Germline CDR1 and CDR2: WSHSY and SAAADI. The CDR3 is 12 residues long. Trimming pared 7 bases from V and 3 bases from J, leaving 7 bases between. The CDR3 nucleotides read TGCGCCAGCACCCCGAGCTACAATGAGCAGTTCTTC. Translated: CASTPSYNEQFF.

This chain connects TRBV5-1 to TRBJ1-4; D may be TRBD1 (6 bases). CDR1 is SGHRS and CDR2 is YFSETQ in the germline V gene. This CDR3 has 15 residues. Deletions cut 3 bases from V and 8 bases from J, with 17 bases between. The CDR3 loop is CASSYSPGEAEKLFF. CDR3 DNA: TGCGCCAGCAGCTACTCTCCAGGGGAGGCCGAAAAACTGTTTTTT.

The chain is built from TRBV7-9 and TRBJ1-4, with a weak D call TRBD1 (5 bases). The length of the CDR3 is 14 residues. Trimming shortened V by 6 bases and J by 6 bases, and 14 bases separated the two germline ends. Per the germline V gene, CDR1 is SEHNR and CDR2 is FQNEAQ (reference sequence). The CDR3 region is CASSLGTGDEKLFF. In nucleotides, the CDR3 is TGTGCCAGCAGTCTAGGTACGGGGGATGAAAAACTGTTTTTT.

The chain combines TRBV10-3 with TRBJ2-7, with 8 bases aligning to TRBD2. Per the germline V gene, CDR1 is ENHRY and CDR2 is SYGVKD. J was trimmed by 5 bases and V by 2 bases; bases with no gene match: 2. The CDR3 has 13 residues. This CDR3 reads CAISEPGGDEQYF. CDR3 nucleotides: TGTGCCATCAGTGAGCCCGGGGGGGACGAGCAGTACTTC.

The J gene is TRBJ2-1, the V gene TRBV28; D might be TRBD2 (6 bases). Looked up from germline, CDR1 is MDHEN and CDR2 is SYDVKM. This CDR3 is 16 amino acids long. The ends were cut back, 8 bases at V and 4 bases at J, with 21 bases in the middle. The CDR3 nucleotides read TGTGCCAGCCAGCCGTGGCTAGCGACAACGTACAATGAGCAGTTCTTC. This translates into CASQPWLATTYNEQFF.

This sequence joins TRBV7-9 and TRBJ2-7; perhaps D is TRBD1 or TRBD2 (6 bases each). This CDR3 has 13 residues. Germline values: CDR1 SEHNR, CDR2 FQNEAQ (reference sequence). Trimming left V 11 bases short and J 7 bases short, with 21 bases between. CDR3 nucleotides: TGTGCCGGCGAGGGGGGTATAGCAGGGGAGCAGTACTTC. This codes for CAGEGGIAGEQYF.

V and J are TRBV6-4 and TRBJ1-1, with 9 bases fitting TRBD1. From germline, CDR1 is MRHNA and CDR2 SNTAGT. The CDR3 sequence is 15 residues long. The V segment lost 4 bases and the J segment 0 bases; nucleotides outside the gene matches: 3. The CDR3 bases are TGTGCCAGCAGTGGACAGGGGGGCATGAACACTGAAGCTTTCTTT. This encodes CASSGQGGMNTEAFF.

In DNA, the CDR3 is TGCAGTTTAGCCGGCACAGATACGCAGTATTTT. Amino acids: CSLAGTDTQYF. The rearrangement joins TRBV20-1 to TRBJ2-3; D is unresolved. Germline assignment: CDR1 DFQATT and CDR2 SNEGSKA (reference sequence). Trimming took 8 bases from V and 1 from J, leaving 7 bases between them. This CDR3 is built from 11 residues.

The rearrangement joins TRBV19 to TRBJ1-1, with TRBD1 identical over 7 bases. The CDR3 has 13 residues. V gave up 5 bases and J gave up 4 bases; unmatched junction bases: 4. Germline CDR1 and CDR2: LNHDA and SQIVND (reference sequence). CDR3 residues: CASSVGQPTEAFF. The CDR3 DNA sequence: TGTGCCAGTAGTGTGGGACAGCCCACTGAAGCTTTCTTT. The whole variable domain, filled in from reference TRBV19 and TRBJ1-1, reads DGGITQSPKYLFRKEGQNVTLSCEQNLNHDAMYWYRQDPGQGLRLIYYSQIVNDFQKGDIAEGYSVSREKKESFPLTVTSAQKNPTAFYLCASSVGQPTEAFFGQGTRLTVV.

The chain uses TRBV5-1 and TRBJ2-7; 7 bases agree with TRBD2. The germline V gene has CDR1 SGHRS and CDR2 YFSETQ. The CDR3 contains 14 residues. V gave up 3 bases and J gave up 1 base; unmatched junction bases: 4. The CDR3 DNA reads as TGCGCCAGCAGCTGGGAGGGCCTATCCTACGAGCAGTACTTC. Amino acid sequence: CASSWEGLSYEQYF.

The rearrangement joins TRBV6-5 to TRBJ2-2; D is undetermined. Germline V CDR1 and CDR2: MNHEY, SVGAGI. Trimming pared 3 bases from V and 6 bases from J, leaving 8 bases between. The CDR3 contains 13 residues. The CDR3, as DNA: TGTGCCAGCAGTTATTTGGGGTCCGGGGAGCTGTTTTTT. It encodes CASSYLGSGELFF.